The entry below gives a single T cell receptor (beta chain) sequence along with its context. The data belong to a study of blood T cell repertoires in COVID-19. Study in general: In each case, the material was cDNA or gDNA derived from T cells, B-cell-depleted T cells, or PBMCs.

Here immunoSEQ multiplex PCR was the method, and the copy in TCRdb shows in-frame clones only, minus some. The sample holds about 110,000 clones, around four fifths seen once. The CDR3 has 14 residues. Germline CDR1 GTSNPN, CDR2 SVGIG (reference sequence). After removal of 0 bases from V and 7 bases from J, the junction contained 7 bases not matched to a gene. The chain has TRBV30 and TRBJ2-5, with 8 bases lining up with TRBD2. The receptor was isolated from a woman in her 40s with acute or convalescent COVID-19. The sequenced sample was peripheral blood. CDR3 DNA sequence: TGTGCCTGGAGTGTTTCGGCGGGGGGTCGGACCCAGTACTTC. Translated, it gives CAWSVSAGGRTQYF.